This is a list of T cell receptor beta chains from one sample in a study of neurological immune-mediated disorders. TCRdb called the 5' RACE reads again in MiXCR, with one record for every CDR3 protein. Of roughly 59,000 distinct CDR3 sequences listed, around 5% are singletons. The sample was PBMCs. These receptor sequences come from a human donor with multiple sclerosis. The donor label of this sample is uncertain. Both conserved end residues are trimmed from each CDR3. The order of the fields is V gene, CDR3 length, clone size, J gene, CDR3 protein. Clone size is shown for a subset of rows, as once, few, many or a class of expanded clone.

TRBV20-1	12	many	TRBJ2-7	SANVPGHSYEQY
TRBV20-1	13	many	TRBJ1-3	SALRGAASGNTIY
TRBV20-1	13	many	TRBJ2-5	SARPSGGARETQY
TRBV6-5	13	many	TRBJ1-2	ASRRPGTANYGYT
TRBV11-2	15	.	TRBJ2-3	ASSFGLAGASPDTQY
TRBV5-1	13	many	TRBJ2-2	ASSPPYGWDGELF
TRBV27	14	medium-sized	TRBJ2-6	ASSFYGNSGANVLT
TRBV5-1	11	many	TRBJ2-6	ASSPLGANVLT
TRBV7-2	11	medium-sized	TRBJ1-1	ASSRQGRTEAF
TRBV11-2	13	few	TRBJ2-3	ASSDIRGWGDTQY
TRBV20-1	13	many	TRBJ2-4	SASPLSQGGNIQY
TRBV18	13	many	TRBJ1-1	ASSPREVMNTEAF